This passage covers 31 T cell receptor beta chains from one sample sequenced in a study of metastatic and nonmetastatic thyroid tumors. TCRdb re-clonotyped the PCR reads through MiXCR. The sample has over 25,000 clones, approximately 7.4% seen once. Patients were all untreated before their thyroid surgery. Specimen: blood. The receptors stem from a female donor with papillary thyroid cancer or a benign thyroid nodule (not recorded which). Some clones in this sample may be carry-over from other donors' samples.

In this sample, this clone turned up many times. This chain joins TRBV30 and TRBJ2-2; the D is unclear. V was pared by 0 bases and J by 6 bases, with 8 bases between. Germline V gene sequence: CDR1 GTSNPN, CDR2 SVGIG (reference sequence). The length of the CDR3 is 13 residues. The CDR3 loop reads CAWSVLFSGELFF. In nucleotides, the CDR3 is TGTGCCTGGAGTGTACTTTTTTCCGGGGAGCTGTTTTTT.

This clone was seen at least ten times. The V call is TRBV4-1, the J call TRBJ1-2; D remains unclear. Trimming pared 0 bases from V and 8 bases from J, leaving 16 bases between. Looked up from germline, CDR1 is MGHRA and CDR2 is YSYEKL. The CDR3 totals 15 residues. The chain's CDR3 is CASSQDPRSLRGYTF. The CDR3 DNA follows: TGCGCCAGCAGCCAAGATCCCCGGAGCCTGCGGGGCTACACCTTC.

Turning to this clone: This may stem from a read error, because a much larger clone lies one nucleotide away. Within the sample, other DNA sequences also encode this same CDR3. The gene calls are TRBV20-1 and TRBJ2-3, with unresolved D. Germline CDR1 and CDR2: DFQATT and SNEGSKA (reference sequence). The CDR3 totals 13 residues. The DNA of the CDR3 is TGCAGTGCTAGAGATCCCAACACAGATACGCAGTATTTC. Amino acid sequence: CSARDPNTDTQYF.

Details on this clone: At one end, the junction sequence differs from germline, possibly due to a read error. The V and J genes are TRBV6-2 or TRBV6-3 and TRBJ2-2, with D tentatively TRBD1 (6 bases). CDR3 size: 18 residues. Germline lookup yields CDR1 MNHEY and CDR2 SVGEGT. The CDR3 DNA sequence: TGTGCCAGCAGTTACGGGTCACAGTGGGCTGGGGACACTGGGGAGCTGTTTTTT. Its translation: CASSYGSQWAGDTGELFF.

The V call is TRBV5-4, the J call TRBJ1-3, with unresolved D. The ends were cut back, 0 bases at V and 1 base at J, with 5 bases in the middle. Germline V CDR1 and CDR2: SGHNT, YYREEE (reference sequence). This CDR3 has 14 amino acids. CDR3 sequence reads: CASSLDRSGNTIYF. The CDR3 coding sequence is TGTGCCAGCAGCTTGGACAGATCTGGAAACACCATATATTTT.

This clone has at least ten counts. This chain links TRBV2 with TRBJ1-5; D unresolved. The germline V gene encodes CDR1 SNHLY and CDR2 FYNNEI. The V end was cut by 1 base, the J end by 0 bases, with 19 bases between. The CDR3 covers 19 residues. For the CDR3, the DNA is TGTGCCAGCAGTGAAGAGCATCCCACGTCCATTTATAGCAATCAGCCCCAGCATTTT. It is translated as CASSEEHPTSIYSNQPQHF.

There are many counts of this clone. Other DNA sequences of this sample code for an identical CDR3. This chain uses TRBV18 with TRBJ1-6, with TRBD1 identical over 8 bases. The CDR3 consists of 15 residues. Germline V gene sequence: CDR1 KGHSH, CDR2 LQKENI. The V and J ends lost 2 bases and 9 bases, in that order; junction bases with no gene match: 6. The CDR3, as DNA: TGTGCCAGCTCACCATATACAGGGGGATCTTCACCCCTCCACTTT. Residues: CASSPYTGGSSPLHF. Together with reference TRBV18 and TRBJ1-6, the CDR3 gives the full variable domain: NAGVMQNPRHLVRRRGQEARLRCSPMKGHSHVYWYRQLPEEGLKFMVYLQKENIIDESGMPKERFSAEFPKEGPSILRIQQVVRGDSAAYFCASSPYTGGSSPLHFGNGTRLTVT.

This clone occurred many times. The chain recombines TRBV19 with TRBJ2-2; 8 nucleotides match TRBD1. V shed 6 bases, J shed 4 bases, and the junction held 7 bases outside the gene matches. CDR1 is LNHDA, CDR2 SQIVND, per germline (reference sequence). This CDR3 is built from 15 residues. This chain's CDR3 is CASSPRGRVTGELFF. As DNA, the CDR3 is TGTGCCAGTAGCCCCAGGGGGCGAGTCACCGGGGAGCTGTTTTTT.

This clone was found many times. The CDR3 DNA sequence: TGTGCTAGTGGTTTGGGGGACGGGGGAAACACCATATATTTT. It translates to CASGLGDGGNTIYF. This chain joins TRBV12-5 and TRBJ1-3, with a tentative D call TRBD1 (5 bases). CDR3 length: 14 amino acids. Between the trimmed V and J ends, which lost 1 base and 4 bases, there was a span of 8 bases. CDR1 is LGHNT, CDR2 FRNRAP, per germline.

The sample holds many counts of this clone. The chain uses TRBV11-2 and TRBJ1-1; TRBD1 is a possible D gene (6 bases). Trimming cost V 1 base and J 4 bases, with 16 bases left between them. The CDR3 has 16 amino acids. CDR1 and CDR2 (germline): SGHAT, FQNNGV. This chain's CDR3 is CASSLVGGRMVTEAFF. The CDR3 bases are TGTGCCAGCAGCTTAGTGGGGGGGCGCATGGTCACTGAAGCTTTCTTT.

There are many counts of this clone. V and J are TRBV6-1 and TRBJ2-7, with 7 bases fitting TRBD2. The CDR3 is made up of 14 amino acids. Germline V gene data show CDR1 as MNHNS and CDR2 as SASEGT. V lost 4 bases, J lost 2 bases, and 5 bases stayed unmatched. The CDR3 here is CASSGLAGPYEQYF. As DNA, the CDR3 is TGTGCCAGCAGTGGACTAGCCGGCCCCTACGAGCAGTACTTC.

This clone was observed many times. The chain couples TRBV4-3 to TRBJ2-7; D gene ambiguous. V lost 0 bases, J lost 2 bases, and 8 bases lay in between. The germline gives CDR1 LGHNA, CDR2 YSLEER. The CDR3 contains 14 residues. CDR3 loop: CASSQDTTTYEQYF. CDR3 DNA: TGCGCCAGCAGCCAAGATACGACAACCTACGAGCAGTACTTC.

This clone was detected many times. The chain combines TRBV11-2 with TRBJ2-3; 8 bases agree with TRBD2. CDR3 length equals 16 residues. Losses at the gene ends were 4 bases for V and 0 bases for J; bases not matched to a gene: 6. The germline gives CDR1 SGHAT, CDR2 FQNNGV. CDR3 DNA: TGTGCCAGCAGCTCCCGGGGGGGACTTAGCACAGATACGCAGTATTTT. Translating it yields CASSSRGGLSTDTQYF.

This clone was recorded at least ten times. This chain connects TRBV11-2 to TRBJ2-2; tentative D call: TRBD2 (5 bases). Trimming shortened V by 7 bases and J by 7 bases, and 22 bases separated the two germline ends. There are 16 residues in the CDR3. Looked up from germline, CDR1 is SGHAT and CDR2 is FQNNGV. The CDR3 reads CASTGGLLHPGGELFF. The CDR3 bases are TGTGCCAGCACGGGTGGACTCCTCCATCCGGGCGGGGAGCTGTTTTTT. The full variable domain, completed using reference TRBV11-2 and TRBJ2-2, is EAGVAQSPRYKIIEKRQSVAFWCNPISGHATLYWYQQILGQGPKLLIQFQNNGVVDDSQLPKDRFSAERLKGVDSTLKIQPAKLEDSAVYLCASTGGLLHPGGELFFGEGSRLTVL.

Ten or more counts support this clone. The rearrangement links TRBV20-1 to TRBJ1-3; no reliable D call. The length of the CDR3 is 13 residues. The germline gives CDR1 DFQATT, CDR2 SNEGSKA (reference sequence). The germline V and J ends were trimmed by 1 base and 8 bases, with 12 bases remaining between them. This CDR3 is CSARGGPGDTIYF. The CDR3 DNA reads TGCAGTGCTAGAGGAGGGCCAGGAGACACCATATATTTT.

Ten or more counts support this clone. For the CDR3, the DNA is TGTGCCACCAGCAGAGGTCTGTCCGGGAGCTCCTACGAGCAGTACTTC. Amino acids: CATSRGLSGSSYEQYF. The chain employs TRBV15 and TRBJ2-7; perhaps TRBD2 as D (6 bases). The CDR3 has 16 residues. Trimming removed 1 base from V and 0 bases from J, with 13 bases in between. Germline values: CDR1 LNHNV, CDR2 YYDKDF (reference sequence).

This clone was counted many times. V usage is TRBV7-2 and J usage is TRBJ1-1, with 7 bases identical to TRBD1. The CDR3 runs 13 residues. The germline V gene has CDR1 SGHTA and CDR2 FQGNSA. The V gene end was trimmed by 5 bases and the J gene end by 3 bases; junction bases not matched to a gene: 3. The CDR3 region is CASSKQGYTEAFF. CDR3 sequence (DNA): TGTGCCAGCAGCAAACAGGGGTACACTGAAGCTTTCTTT.

This clone was counted between two and nine times. This may arise from a read error, as a much more abundant clone is one base away. J is TRBJ2-5 and V is TRBV2; 7 bases match TRBD2. CDR1 and CDR2 (germline): SNHLY, FYNNEI. Trimming cost V 6 bases and J 4 bases; bases outside gene matches: 20. The CDR3 is 18 residues long. The CDR3 here is CASSREPLAWGGGETQYF. CDR3 DNA sequence: TGTGCCAGCAGCCGCGAACCTCTAGCGTGGGGCGGGGGAGAGACCCAGTACTTC. Looking up the rest from reference TRBV2 and TRBJ2-5 gives the full variable domain: EPEVTQTPSHQVTQMGQEVILRCVPISNHLYFYWYRQILGQKVEFLVSFYNNEISEKSEIFDDQFSVERPDGSNFTLKIRSTKLEDSAMYFCASSREPLAWGGGETQYFGPGTRLLVL.

This clone was observed many times. The genes are TRBV14 and TRBJ1-2; D is undetermined. Trimming stripped 4 bases from V and 4 bases from J, with 13 bases between. Per germline, CDR1 SGHDN and CDR2 FVKESK. This CDR3 is built from 14 residues. DNA of the CDR3: TGTGCCAGCAGCCTGAGCTCCGGGAGCTATGGCTACACCTTC. Translation gives CASSLSSGSYGYTF.

This clone was recorded at least ten times. The chain carries TRBV7-9 and TRBJ2-2, with D unresolved. Trimming stripped 2 bases from V and 6 bases from J, with 7 bases between. From germline, CDR1 is SEHNR and CDR2 FQNEAQ (reference sequence). This CDR3 has 13 residues. The CDR3 loop is CASSLSAAGELFF. DNA for the CDR3: TGTGCCAGCAGCTTAAGCGCCGCCGGGGAGCTGTTTTTT.

This clone was seen many times. The chain is built from TRBV4-2 and TRBJ2-5, with D unresolved. Deletions cut 1 base from V and 3 bases from J, with 18 bases between. The CDR3 length is 17 residues. Germline V lookup: CDR1 LGHNA, CDR2 YNFKEQ. CDR3 DNA: TGTGCCAGCAGCCAAGGGACGGATAGGTCCCCAGAAGAGACCCAGTACTTC. It encodes CASSQGTDRSPEETQYF.

Many counts were recorded for this clone. A read error may explain this, as a much larger clone is one base away. Other DNA sequences within the sample encode an identical CDR3. The gene calls are TRBV24-1 and TRBJ1-2; no clear D gene. V gave up 4 bases and J gave up 0 bases, with 8 bases separating them. The CDR3 has 14 amino acids. CDR1 is KGHDR, CDR2 SFDVKD, per germline. CDR3 nucleotides: TGTGCCACCAGTGACTTGACATCTAACTATGGCTACACCTTC. Its translation: CATSDLTSNYGYTF.

Ten or more counts support this clone. Here the CDR3 DNA reads TGTGCCAGCAGCCGGGATTCGAACACCGGGGAGCTGTTTTTT. Its translation is CASSRDSNTGELFF. The chain has TRBV7-3 and TRBJ2-2, with D possibly TRBD2 on 5 matching bases. Germline V gene lookup returns CDR1 SGHTA and CDR2 FQGTGA. Trimming cost V 5 bases and J 0 bases, with 7 bases left between them. The CDR3 consists of 14 residues.

This clone is termed medium-sized. This chain uses TRBV9 with TRBJ1-3; D perhaps matches TRBD1 (6 bases). V dropped 3 bases and J dropped 3 bases, with 13 bases sitting between them. The length of the CDR3 is 15 residues. The V gene's germline CDR1 is SGDLS and CDR2 YYNGEE. CDR3 region: CASSEHGRGGNTIYF. The DNA of the CDR3 is TGTGCCAGCAGCGAGCACGGCAGGGGTGGAAACACCATATATTTT. Looking up the rest from reference TRBV9 and TRBJ1-3 gives the full variable domain: DSGVTQTPKHLITATGQRVTLRCSPRSGDLSVYWYQQSLDQGLQFLIQYYNGEERAKGNILERFSAQQFPDLHSELNLSSLELGDSALYFCASSEHGRGGNTIYFGEGSWLTVV.

This clone has at least ten counts. This clone may be a read error of a much larger clone one base away. J is TRBJ1-2 and V is TRBV5-1; 9 nucleotides agree with TRBD1. Trimming removed 5 bases from V and 12 bases from J; junction bases left unmatched: 11. The CDR3 covers 13 residues. In germline, CDR1 is SGHRS, CDR2 YFSETQ. The CDR3 DNA reads TGCGCCAGCAGTTATATCCCGGACAGGGGCCACACCTTC. Its translation: CASSYIPDRGHTF.

To note about this clone: A much more abundant neighbour one base away suggests this may be a read error. The chain employs TRBV14 and TRBJ2-7; a possible D gene is TRBD1 (6 bases). The V gene lost 2 bases and the J gene lost 5 bases, with 10 bases spanning the gap. Germline V gene data show CDR1 as SGHDN and CDR2 as FVKESK. There are 13 residues in the CDR3. The CDR3 protein is CASSQYHRDEQYF. The CDR3 nucleotides are TGTGCCAGCAGCCAATATCACAGGGACGAGCAGTACTTC.

With respect to this clone: Since a much larger clone is just one base distant, this may be a read error. The chain joins TRBV18 to TRBJ2-3, with 7 bases matching TRBD1. V dropped 2 bases and J dropped 2; count of bases not matched to a gene: 4. This CDR3 has 15 amino acids. Germline lookup yields CDR1 KGHSH and CDR2 LQKENI. This chain's CDR3 is CASSPNRGDTDTQYF. CDR3 nucleotide sequence: TGTGCCAGCTCACCAAACAGGGGCGACACAGATACGCAGTATTTT.

This clone has at least ten counts. J is TRBJ1-3 and V is TRBV6-1, with a weak D call TRBD1 (5 bases). The V gene lost 7 bases and the J gene lost 0 bases, with 19 bases spanning the gap. CDR1 is MNHNS and CDR2 is SASEGT in the germline V gene. The CDR3 contains 17 residues. The CDR3 spells CASIGRLGLNSGNTIYF. The CDR3 region has the DNA TGTGCCAGCATAGGTAGGCTGGGACTGAACTCTGGAAACACCATATATTTT.

This clone occurred many times. This chain links TRBV12-3 or TRBV12-4 with TRBJ1-2, with D uncertain. Trimming cost V 2 bases and J 4 bases, with 8 bases left between them. CDR3 length: 13 residues. For the CDR3, the DNA is TGTGCCAGCAGTTTAAGGCGCTTCTATGGCTACACCTTC. Translating it yields CASSLRRFYGYTF.

This clone was found many times. The V and J genes are TRBV11-3 and TRBJ2-5; unclear D gene. The CDR3 is made up of 13 amino acids. CDR1 SGHNT and CDR2 YENEEA come from the germline V gene. V lost 2 bases and J lost 5, with 9 bases in between. DNA for the CDR3: TGTGCCAGCAGCTTAACCAAGGTGGAGACCCAGTACTTC. It codes for CASSLTKVETQYF. The whole variable domain, remainder taken from reference TRBV11-3 and TRBJ2-5, is EAGVVQSPRYKIIEKKQPVAFWCNPISGHNTLYWYLQNLGQGPELLIRYENEEAVDDSQLPKDRFSAERLKGVDSTLKIQPAELGDSAVYLCASSLTKVETQYFGPGTRLLVL.

Only a few counts were recorded for this clone. This may stem from a read error, because a much larger clone lies one nucleotide away. This chain connects TRBV9 to TRBJ1-1; 8 bases are shared with TRBD1. CDR3 size: 13 residues. Germline CDR1 reads SGDLS; CDR2 reads YYNGEE. The CDR3 here is CAGSVGQGTEAFF. The CDR3 DNA follows: TGTGCCGGCAGCGTAGGACAGGGCACTGAAGCTTTCTTT.